This T cell receptor (beta chain) emerged from a study of graft-versus-host responses after intestinal transplantation. Repertoires were generated with immunoSEQ multiplex PCR, while TCRdb's copy carries only in-frame clones and drops some. The repertoire holds about 100,000 clones, with roughly nine tenths as singletons. Worth noting for this clone: Its antigen is as yet unknown.

The CDR3 totals 19 residues. Germline CDR1 and CDR2: LNHDA and SQIVND (reference sequence). V lost 2 bases and J lost 6; bases outside the gene matches: 16. The V and J genes are TRBV19 and TRBJ2-2; 9 nucleotides align to TRBD2. The TCR was taken from a human donor who was the organ donor for an intestinal transplant. This specimen consisted of unstimulated CD4+ T cells sorted from spleen or lymph node cells, obtained before transplant. Here the CDR3 DNA reads TGTGCCAGTAGTATATGGCGGGGGGGGCGTTTATTCAATGCCGGGGAGCTGTTTTTT. This codes for CASSIWRGGRLFNAGELFF.